A selection of T cell receptor beta chains follows, all from one sample in a study of blood T cell repertoires in COVID-19. The data were produced by immunoSEQ multiplex PCR, yet TCRdb's version contains in-frame clones alone and is incomplete. The profile shows tens of thousands of clones, about four fifths of them singletons. The sequenced material came from peripheral blood. All receptors come from a man older than 75 with acute or convalescent COVID-19. The CDR3 runs from the conserved cysteine through the conserved F or W. D genes are given only for firm matches. Where a row states a size, it is once, few, many or the class of an expanded clone; other rows omit it.

v_gene	j_gene	d_gene	abundance	CDR3nt	CDR3aa
TRBV7-2	TRBJ1-1	TRBD1	-	TGTGCCAGCAGCCTAACAGGGGCTGAAGCTTTCTTT	CASSLTGAEAFF
TRBV29-1	TRBJ1-1	-	-	TGCAGCGTTGTTGACTTTGAAGCTTTCTTT	CSVVDFEAFF
TRBV6-2/TRBV6-3	TRBJ1-5	-	few	-	CASSSGQGDQPQHF
TRBV7-2	TRBJ2-2	TRBD2	-	TGTGCCAGCAGCTTCACGAGCGGGAGGGCCATCACCGGGGAGCTGTTTTTT	CASSFTSGRAITGELFF
TRBV4-2	TRBJ1-1	TRBD1	-	TGTGCCAGCAGCCAATCGGACAGGGGTCTAATGAACACTGAAGCTTTCTTT	CASSQSDRGLMNTEAFF
TRBV5-4	TRBJ2-7	-	few	TGTGCCAGCAGACCGGGACTTCCCTACGAGCAGTACTTC	CASRPGLPYEQYF
TRBV12-3/TRBV12-4	TRBJ2-7	-	-	TGTGCCAGCAGTTTAGGGCCCTCCTACGAGCAGTACTTC	CASSLGPSYEQYF
TRBV5-1	TRBJ1-1	-	-	TGCGCCAGCAGCTTGGACGGTGGTGAAGCTTTCTTT	CASSLDGGEAFF
TRBV27	TRBJ2-7	TRBD2	-	TGTGCCAGCAATGGGAGGTCTAGCGGCTCCTACGAGCAGTACTTC	CASNGRSSGSYEQYF
TRBV7-9	TRBJ1-4	-	-	TGTGCCAGCAGCTTACTCGGGGGTGGAGGGCCTGAAAAACTGTTTTTT	CASSLLGGGGPEKLFF
TRBV29-1	TRBJ1-1	-	few	TGCAGCGTTGAGGGGGGGCAGGGAACTGAAGCTTTCTTT	CSVEGGQGTEAFF
TRBV15	TRBJ2-4	TRBD1	-	TGTGCCACCAGCGCAGCCCGGACAGGGGCTCAGTGGCACCAGTACTTC	CATSAARTGAQWHQYF